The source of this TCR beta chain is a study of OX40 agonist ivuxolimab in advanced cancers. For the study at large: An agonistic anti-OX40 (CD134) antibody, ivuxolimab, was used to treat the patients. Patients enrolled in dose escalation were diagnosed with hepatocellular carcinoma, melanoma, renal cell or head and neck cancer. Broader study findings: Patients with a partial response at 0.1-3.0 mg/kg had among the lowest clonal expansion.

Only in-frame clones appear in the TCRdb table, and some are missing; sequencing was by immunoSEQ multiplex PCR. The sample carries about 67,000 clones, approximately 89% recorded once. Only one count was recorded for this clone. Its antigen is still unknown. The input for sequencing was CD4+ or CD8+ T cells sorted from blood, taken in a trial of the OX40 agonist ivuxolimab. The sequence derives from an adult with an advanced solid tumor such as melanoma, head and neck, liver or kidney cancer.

The CDR3 loop is CASSTSLAGDNEQFF. CDR3 DNA sequence: TGTGCCAGCTCCACCAGCCTAGCGGGAGACAATGAGCAGTTCTTC. The chain employs TRBV18 and TRBJ2-1, with TRBD2 identical over 10 bases. The ends lost 6 bases at V and 5 bases at J; junction bases unmatched: 7. Germline V lookup: CDR1 KGHSH, CDR2 LQKENI. This CDR3 is built from 15 residues.